The 20 T cell receptor beta chains given below trace back to one sample, sequenced in a study of blood T cell repertoires in COVID-19. The method was immunoSEQ multiplex PCR; TCRdb's version includes in-frame clones alone and lacks a portion of them. The sample has 350,000 to 450,000 clones, roughly 91% seen once. The material sequenced was PBMCs or T cells enriched from blood (not recorded which). These receptors were taken from a woman aged 25 to 39 who had recovered from COVID-19.

The CDR3 nucleotides are TGCGCCAGCAGCAGTCGACAGGGGCAAAATTCACCCCTCCACTTT. Amino acids: CASSSRQGQNSPLHF. The chain combines TRBV4-1 with TRBJ1-6; the match to TRBD1 covers 8 bases. CDR1 is MGHRA, CDR2 YSYEKL, per germline. J was trimmed by 7 bases and V by 5 bases; bases with no gene match: 7. This CDR3 has 15 residues.

This chain connects TRBV7-6 to TRBJ2-7; 7 bases agree with TRBD1. The CDR3 runs 14 residues. With V trimmed by 4 bases and J by 4 bases, 7 bases remained unmatched. Per germline, CDR1 SGHVS and CDR2 FNYEAQ. The CDR3 spells CASSSKGTDYEQYF. Written as DNA, the CDR3 is TGTGCCAGCAGCTCGAAAGGGACAGATTACGAGCAGTACTTC.

The rearrangement links TRBV7-9 to TRBJ1-2, with 7 bases matching TRBD1. The CDR3 length is 15 residues. Germline assignment: CDR1 SEHNR and CDR2 FQNEAQ (reference sequence). V was clipped by 3 bases and J by 0 bases; unmatched bases: 4. The CDR3 spells CASSLAGGSNYGYTF. The CDR3 DNA reads as TGTGCCAGCAGCTTGGCAGGGGGTTCTAACTATGGCTACACCTTC.

This clone was detected only once. This chain connects TRBV2 to TRBJ2-7; TRBD2 matches at 9 bases. Trimming took 2 bases from V and 4 from J; bases not matched to a gene: 3. The CDR3 has 14 residues. CDR1 and CDR2 (germline): SNHLY, FYNNEI. The CDR3 nucleotides are TGTGCCAGCAGTGAACCTAGCGGGGTGTACGAGCAGTACTTC. Protein sequence: CASSEPSGVYEQYF.

DNA of the CDR3: TGTGCCAGCTCACCACTAGAGGCAACAGGGGAGCTGTTTTTT. Protein product: CASSPLEATGELFF. V and J are TRBV18 and TRBJ2-2; D is unclear. This CDR3 is 14 amino acids long. The germline V gene encodes CDR1 KGHSH and CDR2 LQKENI. The V gene lost 1 base and the J gene lost 8 bases, with 11 bases spanning the gap. The full variable domain, completed using reference TRBV18 and TRBJ2-2, is NAGVMQNPRHLVRRRGQEARLRCSPMKGHSHVYWYRQLPEEGLKFMVYLQKENIIDESGMPKERFSAEFPKEGPSILRIQQVVRGDSAAYFCASSPLEATGELFFGEGSRLTVL.

The rearrangement links TRBV7-2 to TRBJ1-5, with a weak D call TRBD1 (5 bases). The CDR3 runs 15 residues. Germline CDR1 and CDR2: SGHTA and FQGNSA. Trimming removed 2 bases at V and 0 bases at J, with 8 bases between. CDR3 in amino acids: CASSLRTHSNQPQHF. The CDR3 region has the DNA TGTGCCAGCAGCTTACGGACACATAGCAATCAGCCCCAGCATTTT.

The V and J genes are TRBV18 and TRBJ1-1, with TRBD1 as a possible D gene (5 bases). The length of the CDR3 is 15 residues. The V gene's germline CDR1 is KGHSH and CDR2 LQKENI. V was trimmed by 1 base and J by 4 bases, leaving 13 bases between them. Here the CDR3 reads CASSPLGSGTTEAFF. The DNA for the CDR3 is TGTGCCAGCTCACCACTTGGGAGCGGGACCACTGAAGCTTTCTTT.

The CDR3 DNA follows: TGCGCCAGCAGCTTGGAGGACAGGGTAGGCGAGCAGTACTTC. Translated, it gives CASSLEDRVGEQYF. The chain combines TRBV5-1 with TRBJ2-7; 8 bases align to TRBD1. CDR1 SGHRS and CDR2 YFSETQ come from the germline V gene. The trim removed 0 bases at V and 6 bases at J, leaving 5 bases unmatched. This CDR3 contains 14 residues. The whole variable domain, filled in from reference TRBV5-1 and TRBJ2-7, reads KAGVTQTPRYLIKTRGQQVTLSCSPISGHRSVSWYQQTPGQGLQFLFEYFSETQRNKGNFPGRFSGRQFSNSRSEMNVSTLELGDSALYLCASSLEDRVGEQYFGPGTRLTVT.

This clone was detected only once. The rearrangement uses TRBV10-3 and TRBJ1-5; 8 nucleotides match TRBD1. J gave up 3 bases and V 6 bases, and 4 bases lay outside the gene matches. Germline V lookup: CDR1 ENHRY, CDR2 SYGVKD. This CDR3 is 14 amino acids long. CDR3 sequence reads: CAIRGQGANQPQHF. CDR3 coding DNA: TGTGCCATCAGAGGACAGGGCGCCAATCAGCCCCAGCATTTT.

V is TRBV2 and J is TRBJ2-3; D is perhaps TRBD1 (6 bases). Germline assignment: CDR1 SNHLY and CDR2 FYNNEI. There are 15 residues in the CDR3. Trimming left V 5 bases short and J 4 bases short, with 16 bases between. CDR3 region: CASSYDRHGSDTQYF. In nucleotides, the CDR3 is TGTGCCAGCAGTTACGACAGGCATGGGTCAGATACGCAGTATTTT.

This rearrangement joins TRBV5-1 to TRBJ1-1; no clear D gene. This CDR3 contains 17 residues. Germline V CDR1 and CDR2: SGHRS, YFSETQ. Between the trimmed V and J ends, which lost 4 bases and 1 base, there was a span of 20 bases. The CDR3 DNA sequence: TGCGCCAGCAGCCGAGAACTCTTGAAGCCCGGGAACACTGAAGCTTTCTTT. It is translated as CASSRELLKPGNTEAFF.

This clone is a singleton in its sample. The rearrangement links TRBV9 to TRBJ2-1; 11 positions match TRBD2. This CDR3 has 17 residues. The germline V gene encodes CDR1 SGDLS and CDR2 YYNGEE. V trimming: 3 bases; J trimming: 4 bases; junction bases outside the gene matches: 9. The CDR3 region is CASSENQLAGEYNEQFF. The CDR3 DNA sequence: TGTGCCAGCAGCGAAAATCAACTAGCGGGAGAATACAATGAGCAGTTCTTC.

The chain joins TRBV3-1 (or the pseudogene TRBV3-2) to TRBJ1-6; 7 bases line up with TRBD1. The CDR3 loop spans 17 amino acids. V trimming: 2 bases; J trimming: 7 bases; junction bases outside the gene matches: 11. Germline V gives CDR1 LGHDT, CDR2 YNNKEL (reference sequence). CDR3 bases: TGTGCCAGCAGCCAACGCTACAGGGGTTACCCCAATTCACCCCTCCACTTT. Amino acid sequence: CASSQRYRGYPNSPLHF.

This clone appeared a single time. V and J are TRBV7-9 and TRBJ1-1, with 7 bases lining up with TRBD1. Germline CDR1 and CDR2: SEHNR and FQNEAQ (reference sequence). V lost 5 bases, J lost 2 bases, and 17 bases stayed unmatched. The CDR3 runs 18 residues. CDR3 DNA sequence: TGTGCCAGCAGCCCAAGACAGGGAGGTCCATTTGGTAACACTGAAGCTTTCTTT. Translation gives CASSPRQGGPFGNTEAFF.

The rearrangement links TRBV2 to TRBJ2-7, with D unclear. Germline CDR1 reads SNHLY; CDR2 reads FYNNEI. V lost 3 bases and J lost 3, with 12 bases in between. This CDR3 has 14 amino acids. The CDR3 is CASSDSVGDYEQYF. In DNA, the CDR3 is TGTGCCAGCAGTGACAGCGTAGGCGACTACGAGCAGTACTTC.

The CDR3 here is CASSIRGTGELFF. The CDR3 DNA is TGTGCCAGCAGCATCCGGGGTACCGGGGAGCTGTTTTTT. V usage is TRBV9 and J usage is TRBJ2-2; D is possibly TRBD2 (5 bases). The CDR3 runs 13 residues. Germline CDR1 is SGDLS and CDR2 is YYNGEE. V was pared by 4 bases and J by 5 bases, with 9 bases between.

This chain uses TRBV6-5 with TRBJ1-1; 7 bases agree with TRBD1. The V gene's germline CDR1 is MNHEY and CDR2 SVGAGI. The J segment lost 8 bases and the V segment lost 6 bases, leaving 12 bases of the junction unmatched. This CDR3 region has 14 residues. In DNA form, the CDR3 reads TGTGCCAGCAGGAAATTTAGGGACAGTACCGAAGCTTTCTTT. It is translated as CASRKFRDSTEAFF.

The chain carries TRBV11-2 and TRBJ2-5; D may be TRBD1 (5 bases). The germline CDR1 and CDR2 sequences are SGHAT and FQNNGV. This CDR3 comprises 15 residues. The V and J ends lost 1 base and 2 bases respectively, with 11 bases between them. CDR3 protein: CASSLGGGAQETQYF. The CDR3 DNA sequence: TGTGCCAGCAGCTTAGGGGGTGGGGCGCAAGAGACCCAGTACTTC.

The table lists this clone with a few counts. V is TRBV7-9 and J is TRBJ2-2; possibly TRBD2 for D (5 bases). In germline, CDR1 is SEHNR, CDR2 FQNEAQ (reference sequence). The CDR3 contains 15 residues. V was cut by 7 bases and J by 5 bases, with 17 bases left in between. The CDR3 sequence is CASTSGWTQTGELFF. The CDR3 DNA reads as TGTGCCAGCACCTCAGGCTGGACTCAAACCGGGGAGCTGTTTTTT.

The rearrangement links TRBV5-1 to TRBJ2-3; D is unclear. Germline V gives CDR1 SGHRS, CDR2 YFSETQ. The V gene lost 0 bases and the J gene lost 1 base, with 9 bases spanning the gap. The CDR3 is made up of 15 amino acids. The DNA of the CDR3 is TGCGCCAGCAGCTTGGGAGATCGCGGCACAGATACGCAGTATTTT. Protein sequence: CASSLGDRGTDTQYF.